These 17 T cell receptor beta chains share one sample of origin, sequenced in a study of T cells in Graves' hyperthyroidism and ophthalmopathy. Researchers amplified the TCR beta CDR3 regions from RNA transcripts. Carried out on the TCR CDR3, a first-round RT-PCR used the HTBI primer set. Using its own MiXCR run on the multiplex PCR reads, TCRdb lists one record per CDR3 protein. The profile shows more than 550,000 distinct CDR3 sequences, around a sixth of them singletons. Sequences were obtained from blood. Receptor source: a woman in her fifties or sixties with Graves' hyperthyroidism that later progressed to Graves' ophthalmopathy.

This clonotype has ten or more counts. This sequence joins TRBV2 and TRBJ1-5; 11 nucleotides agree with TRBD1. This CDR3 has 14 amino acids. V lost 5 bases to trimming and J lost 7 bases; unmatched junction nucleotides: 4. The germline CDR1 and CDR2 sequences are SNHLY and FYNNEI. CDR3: CASSRTGGGQPQHF. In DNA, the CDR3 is TGTGCCAGCAGTCGGACAGGGGGCGGACAGCCCCAGCATTTT.

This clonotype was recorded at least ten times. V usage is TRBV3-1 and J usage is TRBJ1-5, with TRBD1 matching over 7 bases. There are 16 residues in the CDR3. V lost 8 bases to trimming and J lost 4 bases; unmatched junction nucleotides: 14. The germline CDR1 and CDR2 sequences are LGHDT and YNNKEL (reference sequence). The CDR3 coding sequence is TGTGCCAGCCAATCTTCCCGGGACAGAATGAATCAGCCCCAGCATTTT. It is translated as CASQSSRDRMNQPQHF.

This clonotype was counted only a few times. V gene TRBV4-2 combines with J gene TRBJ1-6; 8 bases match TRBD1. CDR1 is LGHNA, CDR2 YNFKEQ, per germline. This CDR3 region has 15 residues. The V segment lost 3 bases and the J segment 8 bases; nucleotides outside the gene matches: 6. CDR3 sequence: CASSQRQGIDSPLHF. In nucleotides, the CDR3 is TGTGCCAGCAGCCAGCGACAGGGGATAGATTCACCCCTCCACTTT.

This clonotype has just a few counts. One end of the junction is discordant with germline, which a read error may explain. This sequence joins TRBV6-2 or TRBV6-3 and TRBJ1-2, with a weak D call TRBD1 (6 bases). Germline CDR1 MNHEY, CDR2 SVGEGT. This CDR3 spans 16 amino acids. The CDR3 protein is CASGYSGQYLNYGYTF. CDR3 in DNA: TGTGCCAGCGGTTACTCCGGACAGTATCTAAACTATGGCTACACCTTC.

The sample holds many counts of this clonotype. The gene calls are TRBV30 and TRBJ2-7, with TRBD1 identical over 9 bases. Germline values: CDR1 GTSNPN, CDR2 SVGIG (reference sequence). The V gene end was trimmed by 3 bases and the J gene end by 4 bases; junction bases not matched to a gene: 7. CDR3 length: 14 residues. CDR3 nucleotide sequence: TGTGCCTGGAGCGCCGGGACAGGGCCGTACGAGCAGTACTTC. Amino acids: CAWSAGTGPYEQYF.

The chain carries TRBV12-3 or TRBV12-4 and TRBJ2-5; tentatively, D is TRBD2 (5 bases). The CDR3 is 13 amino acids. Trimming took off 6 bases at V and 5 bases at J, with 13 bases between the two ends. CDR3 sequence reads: CASSLGSPETQYF. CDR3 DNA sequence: TGTGCCAGCAGCCTAGGGAGTCCGGAGACCCAGTACTTC.

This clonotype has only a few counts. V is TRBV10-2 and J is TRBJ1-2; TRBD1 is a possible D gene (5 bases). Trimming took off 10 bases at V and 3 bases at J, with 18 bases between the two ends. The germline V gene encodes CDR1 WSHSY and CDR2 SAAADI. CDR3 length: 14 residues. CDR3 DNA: TGCGCCACTAAAGGGACGGTACCGGACTATGGCTACACCTTC. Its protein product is CATKGTVPDYGYTF.

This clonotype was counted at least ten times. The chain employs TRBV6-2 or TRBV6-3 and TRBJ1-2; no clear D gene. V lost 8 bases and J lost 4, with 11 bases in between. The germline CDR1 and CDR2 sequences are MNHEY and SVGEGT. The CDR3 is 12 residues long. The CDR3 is CASRSGVYGYTF. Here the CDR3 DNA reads TGTGCCAGCCGTAGCGGCGTCTATGGCTACACCTTC.

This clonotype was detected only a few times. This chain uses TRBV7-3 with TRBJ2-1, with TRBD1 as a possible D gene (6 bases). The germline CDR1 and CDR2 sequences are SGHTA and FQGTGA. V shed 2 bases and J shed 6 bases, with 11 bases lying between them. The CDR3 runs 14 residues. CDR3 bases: TGTGCCAGCAGCTTATACAGGGCCGGCAATGAGCAGTTCTTC. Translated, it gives CASSLYRAGNEQFF.

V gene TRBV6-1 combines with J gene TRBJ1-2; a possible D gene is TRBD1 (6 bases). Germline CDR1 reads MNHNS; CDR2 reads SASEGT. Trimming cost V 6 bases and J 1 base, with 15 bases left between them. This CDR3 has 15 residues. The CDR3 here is CASSVVGGGNYGYTF. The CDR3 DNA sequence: TGTGCCAGCAGCGTGGTCGGGGGCGGTAACTATGGCTACACCTTC.

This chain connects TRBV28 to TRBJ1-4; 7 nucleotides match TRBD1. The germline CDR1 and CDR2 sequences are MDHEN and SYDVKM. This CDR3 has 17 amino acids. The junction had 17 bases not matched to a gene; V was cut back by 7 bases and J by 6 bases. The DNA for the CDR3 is TGTGCCAGCACCTGGACAGGAACCCTTTCGGGGGATGAAAAACTGTTTTTT. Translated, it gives CASTWTGTLSGDEKLFF.

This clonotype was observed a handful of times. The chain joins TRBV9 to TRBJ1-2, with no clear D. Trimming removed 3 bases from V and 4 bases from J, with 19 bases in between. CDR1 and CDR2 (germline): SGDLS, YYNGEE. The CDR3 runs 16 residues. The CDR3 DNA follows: TGTGCCAGCAGCGCTTATCCCACTCCCGATGCCTATGGCTACACCTTC. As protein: CASSAYPTPDAYGYTF.

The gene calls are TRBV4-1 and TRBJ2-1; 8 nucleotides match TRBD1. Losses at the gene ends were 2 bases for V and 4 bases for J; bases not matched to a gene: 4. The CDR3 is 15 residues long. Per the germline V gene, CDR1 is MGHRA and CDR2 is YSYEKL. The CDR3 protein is CASSQPGQAYNEQFF. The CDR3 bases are TGCGCCAGCAGCCAACCGGGACAGGCTTACAATGAGCAGTTCTTC.

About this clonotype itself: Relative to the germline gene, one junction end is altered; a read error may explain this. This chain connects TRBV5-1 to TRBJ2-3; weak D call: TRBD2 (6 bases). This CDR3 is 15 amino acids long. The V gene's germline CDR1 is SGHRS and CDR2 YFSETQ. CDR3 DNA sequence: TGCGCCTGCAGCTTGGTCGGGACTAGCACAGATACGCAGTATTTT. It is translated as CACSLVGTSTDTQYF.

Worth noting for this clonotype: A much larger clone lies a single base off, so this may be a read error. CDR3 DNA: TGTGCCGGCAGCTTAGGTCGGCCGAACTATGGCTACACCTTC. Its protein product is CAGSLGRPNYGYTF. This chain links TRBV7-2 with TRBJ1-2, with D uncertain. Germline V gene sequence: CDR1 SGHTA, CDR2 FQGNSA. The CDR3 consists of 14 residues.

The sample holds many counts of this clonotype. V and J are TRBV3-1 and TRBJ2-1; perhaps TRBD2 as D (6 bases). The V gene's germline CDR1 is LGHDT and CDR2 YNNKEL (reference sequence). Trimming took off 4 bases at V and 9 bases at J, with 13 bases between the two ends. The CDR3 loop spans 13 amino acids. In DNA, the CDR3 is TGTGCCAGCAGCCTTGGAGGGATCGGTGAGCAGTTCTTC. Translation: CASSLGGIGEQFF.

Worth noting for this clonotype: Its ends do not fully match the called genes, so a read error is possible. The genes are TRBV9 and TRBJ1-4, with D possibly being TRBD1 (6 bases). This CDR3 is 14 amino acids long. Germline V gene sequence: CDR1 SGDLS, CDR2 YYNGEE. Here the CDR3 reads CASSLQGGNERLFF. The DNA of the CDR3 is TGTGCCAGCAGCCTACAGGGCGGTAATGAAAGACTGTTTTTT.